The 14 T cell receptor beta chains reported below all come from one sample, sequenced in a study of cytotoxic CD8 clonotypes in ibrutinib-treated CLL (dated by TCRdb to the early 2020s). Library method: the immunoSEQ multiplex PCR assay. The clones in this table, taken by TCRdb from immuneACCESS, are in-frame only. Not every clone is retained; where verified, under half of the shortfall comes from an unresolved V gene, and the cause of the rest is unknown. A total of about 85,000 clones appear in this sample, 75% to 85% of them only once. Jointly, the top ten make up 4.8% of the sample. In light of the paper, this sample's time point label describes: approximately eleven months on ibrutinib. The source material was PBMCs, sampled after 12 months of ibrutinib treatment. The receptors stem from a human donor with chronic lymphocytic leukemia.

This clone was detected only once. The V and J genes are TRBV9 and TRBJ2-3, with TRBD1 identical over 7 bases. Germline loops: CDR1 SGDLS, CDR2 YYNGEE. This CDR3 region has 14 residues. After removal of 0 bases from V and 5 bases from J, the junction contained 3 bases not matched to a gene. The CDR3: CASSVAPGGDTQYF. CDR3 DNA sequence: TGTGCCAGCAGCGTAGCCCCAGGGGGAGATACGCAGTATTTT.

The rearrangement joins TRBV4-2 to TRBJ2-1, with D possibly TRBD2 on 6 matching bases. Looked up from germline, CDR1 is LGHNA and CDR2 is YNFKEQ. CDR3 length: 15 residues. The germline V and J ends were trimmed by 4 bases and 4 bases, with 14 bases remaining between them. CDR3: CASSPGLAWYNEQFF. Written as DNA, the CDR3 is TGTGCCAGCAGCCCGGGTCTAGCGTGGTACAATGAGCAGTTCTTC.

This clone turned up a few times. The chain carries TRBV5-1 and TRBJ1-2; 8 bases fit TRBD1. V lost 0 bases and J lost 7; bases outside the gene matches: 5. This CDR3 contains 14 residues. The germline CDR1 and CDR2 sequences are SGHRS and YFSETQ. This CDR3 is CASSLDRGDRGYTF. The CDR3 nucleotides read TGCGCCAGCAGCTTGGACAGGGGGGATCGTGGCTACACCTTC. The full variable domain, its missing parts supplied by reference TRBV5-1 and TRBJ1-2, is KAGVTQTPRYLIKTRGQQVTLSCSPISGHRSVSWYQQTPGQGLQFLFEYFSETQRNKGNFPGRFSGRQFSNSRSEMNVSTLELGDSALYLCASSLDRGDRGYTFGSGTRLTVV.

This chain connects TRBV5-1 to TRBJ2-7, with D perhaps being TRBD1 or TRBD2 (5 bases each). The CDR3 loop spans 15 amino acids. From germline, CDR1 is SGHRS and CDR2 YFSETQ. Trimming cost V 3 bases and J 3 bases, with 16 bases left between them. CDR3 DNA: TGCGCCAGCAGCTCCCTACGGGACGAGATCTACGAGCAGTACTTC. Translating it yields CASSSLRDEIYEQYF.

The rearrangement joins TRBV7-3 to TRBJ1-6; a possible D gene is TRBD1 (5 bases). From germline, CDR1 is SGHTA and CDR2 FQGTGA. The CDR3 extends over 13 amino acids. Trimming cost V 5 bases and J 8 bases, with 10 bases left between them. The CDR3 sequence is CASSPGLDSPLHF. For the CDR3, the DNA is TGTGCCAGCAGCCCAGGGTTGGATTCACCCCTCCACTTT.

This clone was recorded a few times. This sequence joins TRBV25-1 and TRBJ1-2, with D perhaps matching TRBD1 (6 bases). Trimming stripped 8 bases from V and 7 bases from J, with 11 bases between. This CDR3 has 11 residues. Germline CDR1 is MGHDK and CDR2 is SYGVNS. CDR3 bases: TGTGCCAGCCAGGGGCGAGGTGGCTACACCTTC. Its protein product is CASQGRGGYTF.

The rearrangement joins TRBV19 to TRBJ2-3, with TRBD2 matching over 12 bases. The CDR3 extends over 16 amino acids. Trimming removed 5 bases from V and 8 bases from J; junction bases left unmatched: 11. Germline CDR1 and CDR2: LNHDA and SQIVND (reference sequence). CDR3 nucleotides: TGTGCCAGTAGTGCCGAGACTAGCGGGAGTATGGGTACGCAGTATTTT. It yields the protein CASSAETSGSMGTQYF.

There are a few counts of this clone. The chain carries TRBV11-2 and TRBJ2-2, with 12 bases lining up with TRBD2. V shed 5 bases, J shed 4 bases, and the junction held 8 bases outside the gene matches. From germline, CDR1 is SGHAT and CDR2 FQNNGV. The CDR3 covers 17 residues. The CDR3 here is CASSPIGLAGITGELFF. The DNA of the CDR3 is TGTGCCAGCAGCCCGATAGGACTAGCGGGAATCACCGGGGAGCTGTTTTTT.

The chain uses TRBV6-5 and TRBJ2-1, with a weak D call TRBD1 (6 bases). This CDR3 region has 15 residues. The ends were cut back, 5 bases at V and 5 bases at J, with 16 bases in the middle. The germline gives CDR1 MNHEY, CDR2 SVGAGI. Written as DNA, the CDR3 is TGTGCCAGCAGTCCCGGGCTAGGGGGAAACAATGAGCAGTTCTTC. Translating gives CASSPGLGGNNEQFF.

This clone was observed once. The CDR3 DNA sequence: TGTGCCAGCAGCTTGGACGGGGCAGGTGGCTACACCTTC. Amino acid sequence: CASSLDGAGGYTF. The V and J genes are TRBV5-4 and TRBJ1-2; D is possibly TRBD1 (5 bases). Germline V CDR1 and CDR2: SGHNT, YYREEE (reference sequence). The CDR3 totals 13 residues. V lost 0 bases to trimming and J lost 7 bases, with 10 bases between them.

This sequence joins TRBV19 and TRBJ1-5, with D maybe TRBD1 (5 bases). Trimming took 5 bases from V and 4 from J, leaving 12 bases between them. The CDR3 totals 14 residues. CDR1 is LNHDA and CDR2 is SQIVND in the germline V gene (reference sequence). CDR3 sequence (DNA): TGTGCCAGTAGTCCCCCGGGACGGAATCAGCCCCAGCATTTT. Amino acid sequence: CASSPPGRNQPQHF.

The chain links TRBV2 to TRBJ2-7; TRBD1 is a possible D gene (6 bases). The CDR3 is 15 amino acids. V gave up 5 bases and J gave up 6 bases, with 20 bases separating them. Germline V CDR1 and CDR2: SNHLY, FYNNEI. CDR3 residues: CASSPTTQDSGEQYF. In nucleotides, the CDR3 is TGTGCCAGCAGTCCGACAACCCAGGACAGCGGCGAGCAGTACTTC.

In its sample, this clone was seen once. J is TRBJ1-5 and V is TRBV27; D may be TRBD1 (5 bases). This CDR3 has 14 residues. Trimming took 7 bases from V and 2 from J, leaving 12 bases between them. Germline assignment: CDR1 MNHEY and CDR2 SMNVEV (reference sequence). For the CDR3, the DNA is TGTGCCAGCACCACCTTGGGGGGCAATCAGCCCCAGCATTTT. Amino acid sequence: CASTTLGGNQPQHF.

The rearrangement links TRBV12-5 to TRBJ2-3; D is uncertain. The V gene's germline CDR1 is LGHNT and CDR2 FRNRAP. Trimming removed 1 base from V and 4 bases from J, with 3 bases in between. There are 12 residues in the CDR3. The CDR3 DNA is TGTGCTAGTGGTTTGGGAGCAGATACGCAGTATTTT. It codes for CASGLGADTQYF.